Presented here are 11 T cell receptor beta chains from one specimen sequenced in a study of blood T cell repertoires in COVID-19 (dated by TCRdb to 2020 to 2022). Library preparation used the immunoSEQ multiplex PCR assay. TCRdb holds this immuneACCESS table with in-frame rearrangements only. Some clones are missing; in checked studies, unresolved V genes explain under half, and the rest has no known cause. Within this sample are 9,500 to 11,000 clones, with around 86% of them counted one time only. The ten largest account for about 7.8% of the sample. Sequencing was carried out using peripheral blood. These receptors originate from a man between 70 and 80 years old with active COVID-19.

This chain connects TRBV10-2 to TRBJ1-1; D is ambiguous. The CDR3 length is 13 residues. Germline V gene lookup returns CDR1 WSHSY and CDR2 SAAADI. V lost 4 bases to trimming and J lost 0 bases, with 6 bases between them. CDR3 sequence (DNA): TGCGCCAGCAGTGGAGGAGTGAACACTGAAGCTTTCTTT. Its protein product is CASSGGVNTEAFF.

The chain employs TRBV18 and TRBJ2-5; the D is unclear. CDR3 length equals 13 residues. Deletions cut 6 bases from V and 4 bases from J, with 12 bases between. The germline CDR1 and CDR2 sequences are KGHSH and LQKENI. The CDR3 coding sequence is TGTGCCAGCTCCGGTGGGCTCGGAGAGACCCAGTACTTC. Encoded protein: CASSGGLGETQYF.

The count of this clone is one. The chain links TRBV27 to TRBJ1-1; the match to TRBD1 covers 8 bases. CDR3 length: 14 amino acids. Germline CDR1 and CDR2: MNHEY and SMNVEV (reference sequence). The J segment lost 4 bases and the V segment lost 5 bases, leaving 6 bases of the junction unmatched. CDR3 residues: CASSPRTGSTEAFF. For the CDR3, the DNA is TGTGCCAGCAGTCCTAGGACAGGGAGCACTGAAGCTTTCTTT.

The chain recombines TRBV5-1 with TRBJ1-2; D call uncertain. Germline CDR1 and CDR2: SGHRS and YFSETQ. With 0 bases removed from V and 9 bases from J, the gap between germline ends came to 12 bases. CDR3 length: 13 residues. Here the CDR3 reads CASSLVGEVSYTF. The CDR3 bases are TGCGCCAGCAGCTTGGTTGGGGAGGTTAGCTACACCTTC.

The chain has TRBV7-6 and TRBJ2-5, with 8 bases that match TRBD2. The germline CDR1 and CDR2 sequences are SGHVS and FNYEAQ. The trim removed 4 bases at V and 4 bases at J, leaving 8 bases unmatched. This CDR3 contains 15 residues. CDR3 protein: CASSSGTSIRETQYF. The CDR3 coding sequence is TGTGCCAGCAGCTCTGGGACTAGTATACGAGAGACCCAGTACTTC.

J is TRBJ2-7 and V is TRBV5-3; 8 nucleotides agree with TRBD2. TRBV5-3 carries the ORF label, with uncertain function. V trimming: 1 base; J trimming: 3 bases; junction bases outside the gene matches: 6. This CDR3 is built from 15 residues. The CDR3 is CARSLLIAGHYEQYF. The CDR3 region has the DNA TGTGCCAGAAGCTTGTTAATAGCGGGGCACTACGAGCAGTACTTC.

V usage is TRBV5-1 and J usage is TRBJ2-2, with D maybe TRBD1 (6 bases). V was clipped by 4 bases and J by 1 base, with 11 bases between them. Germline V gene lookup returns CDR1 SGHRS and CDR2 YFSETQ. The CDR3 spans 15 residues. As DNA, the CDR3 is TGCGCCAGCAGCCCCGGGACAAGGAACACCGGGGAGCTGTTTTTT. This sequence encodes CASSPGTRNTGELFF.

The chain has TRBV19 and TRBJ2-7, with D possibly being TRBD1 (6 bases). The CDR3 is made up of 13 amino acids. Trimming cost V 10 bases and J 3 bases, with 16 bases left between them. Germline V gene data show CDR1 as LNHDA and CDR2 as SQIVND (reference sequence). The CDR3 region is CATKDSNNYEQYF. The CDR3 nucleotides are TGTGCCACTAAGGACAGCAACAACTACGAGCAGTACTTC.

This clone was detected only once. This chain joins TRBV7-2 and TRBJ2-5, with D hard to call. The germline V gene encodes CDR1 SGHTA and CDR2 FQGNSA. The CDR3 has 12 amino acids. V was cut by 4 bases and J by 4 bases, with 7 bases left in between. The CDR3 DNA reads TGTGCCAGCAGCTCCCCAGGAGAGACCCAGTACTTC. Amino acid sequence: CASSSPGETQYF.

The rearrangement links TRBV10-3 to TRBJ1-1, with 10 bases lining up with TRBD1. This CDR3 is 15 amino acids long. Germline V gene sequence: CDR1 ENHRY, CDR2 SYGVKD. Germline trimming cut 6 bases from V and 5 bases from J; bases unmatched to any gene: 9. DNA of the CDR3: TGTGCCATCAGGGAGGGGACAGGGGAGGGGACTGAAGCTTTCTTT. Amino acid sequence: CAIREGTGEGTEAFF.

The chain recombines TRBV6-6 with TRBJ2-7, with D unclear. Germline V gene sequence: CDR1 MNHNY, CDR2 SVGAGI (reference sequence). The CDR3 runs 11 residues. Trimming took 6 bases from V and 4 from J, leaving 7 bases between them. In nucleotides, the CDR3 is TGTGCCAGCAGCTATAGATACGAGCAGTACTTC. Translation gives CASSYRYEQYF.